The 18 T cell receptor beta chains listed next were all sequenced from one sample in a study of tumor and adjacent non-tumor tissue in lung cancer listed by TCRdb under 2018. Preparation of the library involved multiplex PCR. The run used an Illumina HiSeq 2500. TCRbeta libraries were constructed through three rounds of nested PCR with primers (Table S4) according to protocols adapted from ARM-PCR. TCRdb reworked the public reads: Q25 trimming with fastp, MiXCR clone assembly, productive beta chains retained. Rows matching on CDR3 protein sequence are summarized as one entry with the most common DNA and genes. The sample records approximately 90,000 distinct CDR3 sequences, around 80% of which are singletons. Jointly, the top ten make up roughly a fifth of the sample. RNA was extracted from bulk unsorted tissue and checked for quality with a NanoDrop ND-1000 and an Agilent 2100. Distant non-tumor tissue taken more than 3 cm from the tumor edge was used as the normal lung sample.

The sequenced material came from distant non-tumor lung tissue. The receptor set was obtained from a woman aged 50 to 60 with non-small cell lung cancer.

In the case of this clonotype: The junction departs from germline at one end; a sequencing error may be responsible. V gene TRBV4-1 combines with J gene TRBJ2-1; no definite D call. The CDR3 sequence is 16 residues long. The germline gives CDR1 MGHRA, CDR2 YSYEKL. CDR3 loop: CVSSQVVASSYNEQFF. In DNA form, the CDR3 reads TGCGTCAGCAGCCAAGTAGTGGCGAGCTCCTATAATGAGCAGTTCTTC.

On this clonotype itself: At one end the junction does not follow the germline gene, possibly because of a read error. CDR3 residues: CANSLTDTVCEQYF. For the CDR3, the DNA is TGTGCCAACAGCCTGACGGACACTGTCTGCGAGCAGTATTTC. The chain joins TRBV11-2 to TRBJ2-7; a possible D gene is TRBD1 (5 bases). The germline CDR1 and CDR2 sequences are SGHAT and FQNNGV. The CDR3 sequence is 14 residues long.

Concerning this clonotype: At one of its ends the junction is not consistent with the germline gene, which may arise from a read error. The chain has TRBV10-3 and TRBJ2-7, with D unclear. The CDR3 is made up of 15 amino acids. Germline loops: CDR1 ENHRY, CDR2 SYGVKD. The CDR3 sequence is CAVSVGSSGSYEQYF. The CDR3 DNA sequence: TGTGCCGTCAGTGTGGGTTCTAGTGGCTCCTACGAGCAGTACTTC.

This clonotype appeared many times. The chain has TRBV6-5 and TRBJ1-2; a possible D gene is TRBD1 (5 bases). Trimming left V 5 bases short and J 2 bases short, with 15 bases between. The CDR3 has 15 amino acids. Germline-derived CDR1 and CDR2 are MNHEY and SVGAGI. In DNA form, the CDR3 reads TGTGCCAGCAGTCCCGACAGAAAGTTCAACTATGGCTACACCTTC. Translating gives CASSPDRKFNYGYTF.

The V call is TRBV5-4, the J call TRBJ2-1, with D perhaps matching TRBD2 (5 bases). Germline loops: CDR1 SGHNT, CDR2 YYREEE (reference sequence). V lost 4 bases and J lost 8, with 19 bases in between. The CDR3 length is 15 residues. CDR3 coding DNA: TGTGCCAGCAGCATTTCTAGCACTCGAAGAGATGAGCAGTTCTTC. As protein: CASSISSTRRDEQFF.

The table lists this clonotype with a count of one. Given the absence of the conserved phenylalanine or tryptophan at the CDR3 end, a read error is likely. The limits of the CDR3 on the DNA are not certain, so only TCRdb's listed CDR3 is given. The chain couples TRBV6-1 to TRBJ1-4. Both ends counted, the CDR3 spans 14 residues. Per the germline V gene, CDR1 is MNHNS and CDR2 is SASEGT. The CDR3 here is CASSSSAGGEELLL.

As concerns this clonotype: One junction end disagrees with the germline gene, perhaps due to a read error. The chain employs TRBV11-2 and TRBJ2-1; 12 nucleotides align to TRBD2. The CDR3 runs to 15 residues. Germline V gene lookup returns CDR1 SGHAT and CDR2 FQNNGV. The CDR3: CAGSLEASGRAEQFF. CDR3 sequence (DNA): TGTGCCGGCAGCTTAGAGGCTAGCGGGAGGGCCGAGCAGTTCTTC. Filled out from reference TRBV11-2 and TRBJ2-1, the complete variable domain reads EAGVAQSPRYKIIEKRQSVAFWCNPISGHATLYWYQQILGQGPKLLIQFQNNGVVDDSQLPKDRFSAERLKGVDSTLKIQPAKLEDSAVYLCAGSLEASGRAEQFFGPGTRLTVL.

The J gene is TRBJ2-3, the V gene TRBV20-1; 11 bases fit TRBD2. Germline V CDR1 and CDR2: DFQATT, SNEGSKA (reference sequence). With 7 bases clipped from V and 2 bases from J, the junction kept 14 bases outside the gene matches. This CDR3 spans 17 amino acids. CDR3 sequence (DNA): TGCAGTGGTACCGGCTCCGGGACTAGCGGCTACACAGATACGCAGTATTTT. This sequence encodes CSGTGSGTSGYTDTQYF.

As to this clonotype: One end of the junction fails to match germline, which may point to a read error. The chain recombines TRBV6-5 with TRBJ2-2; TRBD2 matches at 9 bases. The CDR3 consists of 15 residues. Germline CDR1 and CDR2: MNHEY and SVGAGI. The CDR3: CTSRRGGFYTGELFF. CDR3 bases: TGTACCAGCAGGCGGGGGGGCTTTTACACCGGGGAGCTGTTTTTT.

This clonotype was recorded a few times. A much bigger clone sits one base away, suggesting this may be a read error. Here the CDR3 reads CAGSLRFDRNTEAFF. The CDR3 region has the DNA TGTGCCGGCAGCTTACGTTTTGACAGGAACACTGAAGCTTTCTTT. The J gene is TRBJ1-1, the V gene TRBV11-2; D may be TRBD1 (5 bases). Germline CDR1 and CDR2: SGHAT and FQNNGV. This CDR3 region has 15 residues. The whole variable domain, filled in from reference TRBV11-2 and TRBJ1-1, reads EAGVAQSPRYKIIEKRQSVAFWCNPISGHATLYWYQQILGQGPKLLIQFQNNGVVDDSQLPKDRFSAERLKGVDSTLKIQPAKLEDSAVYLCAGSLRFDRNTEAFFGQGTRLTVV.

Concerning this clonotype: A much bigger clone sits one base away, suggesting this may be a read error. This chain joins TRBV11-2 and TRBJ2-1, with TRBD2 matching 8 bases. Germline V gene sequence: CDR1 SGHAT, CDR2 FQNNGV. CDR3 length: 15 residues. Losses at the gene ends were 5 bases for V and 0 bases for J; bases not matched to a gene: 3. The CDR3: CASSVTSGSYNEQFF. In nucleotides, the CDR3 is TGTGCCAGCAGCGTAACTAGCGGCTCCTACAATGAGCAGTTCTTC.

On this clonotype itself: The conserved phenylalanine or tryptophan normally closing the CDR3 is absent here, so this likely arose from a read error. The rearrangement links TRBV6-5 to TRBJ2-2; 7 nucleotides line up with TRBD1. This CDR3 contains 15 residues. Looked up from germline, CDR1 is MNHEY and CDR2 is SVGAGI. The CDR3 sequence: CDSSYSGGATGELFL. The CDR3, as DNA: TGTGACAGCAGTTACTCAGGGGGAGCCACCGGGGAGCTGTTTCTT.

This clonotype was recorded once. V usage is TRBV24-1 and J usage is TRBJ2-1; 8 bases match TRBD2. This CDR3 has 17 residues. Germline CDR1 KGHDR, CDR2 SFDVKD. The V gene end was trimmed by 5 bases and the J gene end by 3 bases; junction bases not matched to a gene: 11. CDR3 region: CATSVKGLGPLYNEQFF. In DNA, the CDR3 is TGTGCCACCAGTGTTAAGGGACTAGGACCACTCTACAATGAGCAGTTCTTC.

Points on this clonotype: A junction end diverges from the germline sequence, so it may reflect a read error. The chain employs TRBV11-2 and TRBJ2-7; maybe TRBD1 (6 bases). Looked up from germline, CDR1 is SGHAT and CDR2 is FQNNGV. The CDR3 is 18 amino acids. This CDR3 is CVSSLDRDKRIPPYEPYF. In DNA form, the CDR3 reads TGTGTCAGCAGCTTAGATCGGGACAAGCGAATCCCCCCCTACGAGCCGTACTTC.

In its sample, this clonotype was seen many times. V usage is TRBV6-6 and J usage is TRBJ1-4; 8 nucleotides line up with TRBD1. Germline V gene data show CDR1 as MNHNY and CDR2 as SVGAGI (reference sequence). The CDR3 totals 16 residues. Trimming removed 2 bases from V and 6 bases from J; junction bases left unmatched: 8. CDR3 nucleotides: TGTGCCAGCAGTTACGCCACAGGGGGGGAAGATGAAAAACTGTTTTTT. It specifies CASSYATGGEDEKLFF.

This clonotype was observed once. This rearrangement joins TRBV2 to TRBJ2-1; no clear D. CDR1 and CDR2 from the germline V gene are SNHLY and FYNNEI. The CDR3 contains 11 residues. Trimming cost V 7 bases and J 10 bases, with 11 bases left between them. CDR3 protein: CASKWESEQFF. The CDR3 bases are TGTGCCAGCAAGTGGGAATCCGAGCAGTTCTTC.

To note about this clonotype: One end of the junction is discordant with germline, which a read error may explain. Written as DNA, the CDR3 is TGTGCCCGCAGCTTAGGTACCAGGGTTCACAATGAGCAGTTCTTC. It yields the protein CARSLGTRVHNEQFF. This chain uses TRBV11-2 with TRBJ2-1; weak D call: TRBD1 (5 bases). Germline V lookup: CDR1 SGHAT, CDR2 FQNNGV. The CDR3 is 15 amino acids.

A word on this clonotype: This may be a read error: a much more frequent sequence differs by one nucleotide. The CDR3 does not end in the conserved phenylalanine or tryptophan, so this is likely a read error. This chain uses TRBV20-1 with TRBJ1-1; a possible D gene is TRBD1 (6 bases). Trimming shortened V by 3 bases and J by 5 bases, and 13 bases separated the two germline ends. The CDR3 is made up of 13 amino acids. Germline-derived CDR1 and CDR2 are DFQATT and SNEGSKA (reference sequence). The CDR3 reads CSASAGGWTEAFL. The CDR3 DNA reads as TGCAGTGCTAGCGCGGGGGGCTGGACTGAAGCTTTCCTT.